This record looks at one T cell receptor (beta chain) sequence and its context. Antigen specificity is unknown. These data come from a study of vaccination effects on CD4 cells after COVID-19. Findings of the study overall: Cross-reaction with common cold coronaviruses was seen in only 1 of 255 vaccine-induced clones from healthy vaccinees. Marked clonal contraction was seen late after vaccination (in both infection- and vaccine-induced clones).

Sequencing was preceded by expansion of antigen-specific CD4+ T cells with viral peptide pools in the ViraFEST assay. Upon completion of under eleven days in culture, CD4+ T cells were isolated. Recipients of the vaccine had no prior SARS-CoV-2 infection and negative nucleocapsid antibodies. With approximately 11 ug/ml peptides and roughly 9.4 IU/ml IL-2, a few million PBMC per well were cultured. The authors replaced half the medium with IL-2 medium on days 3 and 7. V lost 3 bases and J lost 5; bases outside the gene matches: 6. This CDR3 contains 15 residues. Germline V CDR1 and CDR2: SGDLS, YYNGEE. Libraries were prepared by immunoSEQ multiplex PCR; TCRdb keeps only in-frame clonotypes and omits some of them. The table lists under 45,000 clones, 70% to 85% of them singletons, with 2.5% to 3% in the top ten.

Here the sequenced sample was CD4+ T cells from PBMCs cultured with HCoV-NL63 spike peptides, taken before COVID-19 vaccination. The sequence derives from a human donor who received a COVID-19 vaccine. V gene TRBV9 combines with J gene TRBJ2-3, with 10 bases that match TRBD1. The CDR3 protein is CASSEDRGRRDTQYF. In DNA, the CDR3 is TGTGCCAGCAGCGAAGACAGGGGGCGTAGAGATACGCAGTATTTT.